The 17 T cell receptor beta chains reported below all come from one sample, sequenced in a study of cytomegalovirus exposure and HLA in healthy donors. The PCR used 60 Vbeta and 13 Jbeta primers. Sequencing was performed with immunoSEQ multiplex PCR; in TCRdb, only in-frame clones are kept and a portion is missing. The table shows 100,000 to 150,000 clones, with less than 80% occurring only once. The source material was PBMCs. The source is a man aged 25-45 years in good health and CMV-seronegative.

This clone has a handful of counts. The rearrangement links TRBV7-9 to TRBJ1-1; the D gene is possibly TRBD1 (5 bases). Trimming stripped 0 bases from V and 6 bases from J, with 8 bases between. This CDR3 is built from 13 residues. The germline V gene has CDR1 SEHNR and CDR2 FQNEAQ (reference sequence). The CDR3 loop is CASSLAGQAEAFF. Written as DNA, the CDR3 is TGTGCCAGCAGCTTAGCGGGGCAGGCTGAAGCTTTCTTT.

The chain has TRBV18 and TRBJ1-5; a possible D gene is TRBD1 (6 bases). Trimming took 4 bases from V and 0 from J, leaving 10 bases between them. This CDR3 comprises 15 residues. Per germline, CDR1 KGHSH and CDR2 LQKENI. The CDR3 sequence: CASSLQGYSNQPQHF. The CDR3 bases are TGTGCCAGCTCACTACAGGGCTATAGCAATCAGCCCCAGCATTTT.

This rearrangement joins TRBV19 to TRBJ2-5; D gene ambiguous. V lost 1 base to trimming and J lost 4 bases, with 4 bases between them. The CDR3 contains 12 residues. Per the germline V gene, CDR1 is LNHDA and CDR2 is SQIVND (reference sequence). CDR3 coding DNA: TGTGCCAGTAGTATAGCCGGAGAGACCCAGTACTTC. This gives the protein CASSIAGETQYF. Full variable domain (missing parts from reference TRBV19 and TRBJ2-5): DGGITQSPKYLFRKEGQNVTLSCEQNLNHDAMYWYRQDPGQGLRLIYYSQIVNDFQKGDIAEGYSVSREKKESFPLTVTSAQKNPTAFYLCASSIAGETQYFGPGTRLLVL.

V gene TRBV7-8 combines with J gene TRBJ1-5; a weak D match, TRBD1 (5 bases). This CDR3 spans 15 amino acids. The germline V gene encodes CDR1 SGHVS and CDR2 FQNEAQ. V lost 2 bases, J lost 1 base, and 9 bases lay in between. CDR3 in amino acids: CASSLWGESNQPQHF. CDR3 DNA sequence: TGTGCCAGCAGCTTATGGGGGGAGAGCAATCAGCCCCAGCATTTT.

The V call is TRBV5-6, the J call TRBJ2-1; 9 nucleotides match TRBD1. CDR1 is SGHDT, CDR2 YYEEEE, per germline. CDR3 length equals 16 residues. With 4 bases clipped from V and 8 bases from J, the junction kept 13 bases outside the gene matches. The CDR3 nucleotides read TGTGCCAGCAGCGGAAGTACCGGGACAGGGTTCGATGAGCAGTTCTTC. Protein sequence: CASSGSTGTGFDEQFF.

The rearrangement links TRBV27 to TRBJ2-7; the D gene is possibly TRBD1 (6 bases). The V gene lost 3 bases and the J gene lost 2 bases, with 14 bases spanning the gap. Germline V CDR1 and CDR2: MNHEY, SMNVEV (reference sequence). The CDR3 covers 15 residues. The CDR3 sequence: CASSFKGGQTYEQYF. In DNA form, the CDR3 reads TGTGCCAGCAGTTTCAAAGGGGGACAAACCTACGAGCAGTACTTC.

CDR3 residues: CASSLAFDGYTF. Written as DNA, the CDR3 is TGTGCCAGCAGCTTAGCGTTCGATGGCTACACCTTC. J is TRBJ1-2 and V is TRBV7-2; no clear D. CDR1 is SGHTA, CDR2 FQGNSA, per germline. V was shortened by 0 bases and J by 6 bases, with 5 bases between the two germline ends. The CDR3 runs to 12 residues.

This clone was counted a single time. V gene TRBV6-6 combines with J gene TRBJ2-5, with D possibly TRBD2 on 6 matching bases. The DNA end favors TRBJ2-7, so the J call may be wrong. The CDR3 has 13 residues. The germline CDR1 and CDR2 sequences are MNHNY and SVGAGI (reference sequence). CDR3 DNA sequence: TGTGCCAGCAGCCTTGGGACTTCCTACGAGCAGTACTTC. Its protein product is CASSLGTSYEQYF.

The genes are TRBV9 and TRBJ2-7, with TRBD1 identical over 7 bases. This CDR3 contains 17 residues. The germline V gene encodes CDR1 SGDLS and CDR2 YYNGEE. After removal of 4 bases from V and 7 bases from J, the junction contained 20 bases not matched to a gene. The DNA of the CDR3 is TGTGCCAGCAGCCCCAAAGGGGGCCAATCTCGTTCGGATGAGCAGTACTTC. Translating it yields CASSPKGGQSRSDEQYF.

V is TRBV27 and J is TRBJ2-2; 9 bases match TRBD1. CDR1 MNHEY and CDR2 SMNVEV come from the germline V gene (reference sequence). The CDR3 loop spans 14 amino acids. Losses at the gene ends were 7 bases for V and 6 bases for J; bases not matched to a gene: 6. CDR3 amino acids: CASTLQGAAGELFF. The CDR3 DNA follows: TGTGCCAGCACATTACAGGGGGCGGCCGGGGAGCTGTTTTTT.

This chain uses TRBV5-1 with TRBJ2-7; D might be TRBD1 (6 bases). The CDR3 is 16 residues long. Germline-derived CDR1 and CDR2 are SGHRS and YFSETQ. V was clipped by 3 bases and J by 7 bases, with 23 bases between them. In DNA, the CDR3 is TGCGCCAGCAGCTCCCCGGCCACAGGGAACCCCAGAGAGCAGTACTTC. Its protein product is CASSSPATGNPREQYF.

V usage is TRBV6-8 and J usage is TRBJ2-7; the match to TRBD2 covers 9 bases. CDR3 length: 20 amino acids. Germline CDR1 reads MNHGY; CDR2 reads SAAAGT. J gave up 0 bases and V 4 bases, and 19 bases lay outside the gene matches. CDR3 protein: CASSCREGAGGRIPSYEQYF. CDR3 in DNA: TGTGCCAGCAGTTGCAGGGAGGGAGCGGGGGGTAGGATTCCCTCCTACGAGCAGTACTTC.

The J gene is TRBJ2-7, the V gene TRBV6-5, with 10 bases matching TRBD2. The CDR3 extends over 15 amino acids. V shed 6 bases and J 2 bases; nucleotides not matched to a gene: 7. The germline V gene encodes CDR1 MNHEY and CDR2 SVGAGI. CDR3 sequence: CASSPSGGPTYEQYF. In DNA, the CDR3 is TGTGCCAGCAGCCCTAGCGGGGGTCCGACCTACGAGCAGTACTTC.

The rearrangement joins TRBV28 to TRBJ2-7, with 9 bases fitting TRBD1. Trimming cost V 4 bases and J 2 bases; bases outside gene matches: 6. The CDR3 has 15 amino acids. Germline V gene data show CDR1 as MDHEN and CDR2 as SYDVKM. Here the CDR3 reads CASSSPGQGPYEQYF. CDR3 nucleotide sequence: TGTGCCAGCAGTTCCCCGGGACAGGGACCCTACGAGCAGTACTTC.

The chain employs TRBV6-6 and TRBJ1-6; 7 bases fit TRBD1. V trimming: 0 bases; J trimming: 8 bases; junction bases outside the gene matches: 7. Germline V CDR1 and CDR2: MNHNY, SVGAGI (reference sequence). This CDR3 has 16 residues. The CDR3 nucleotides are TGTGCCAGCAGTTACTCCGACAGGGCGGGGTATTCACCCCTCCACTTT. Translating gives CASSYSDRAGYSPLHF.

The V gene is TRBV6-1, the J gene TRBJ1-4; TRBD1 is a possible D gene (6 bases). V lost 4 bases and J lost 13, with 22 bases in between. The germline gives CDR1 MNHNS, CDR2 SASEGT. This CDR3 region has 15 residues. The CDR3 nucleotides read TGTGCCAGCAGTGTTCTTAGACAGGAACCTTTAGGACTGTTTTTT. Translated: CASSVLRQEPLGLFF.

V gene TRBV5-1 combines with J gene TRBJ1-1; possible D gene TRBD1, 6 bases. CDR3 size: 14 residues. Germline CDR1 is SGHRS and CDR2 is YFSETQ. V shed 5 bases and J shed 0 bases, with 11 bases lying between them. This CDR3 is CASSEGGVNTEAFF. The CDR3, as DNA: TGCGCCAGCAGTGAGGGGGGGGTGAACACTGAAGCTTTCTTT.